The 14 T cell receptor beta chains below come from one sample, sequenced in a study of cytomegalovirus exposure and HLA in healthy donors. Primers: 60 Vbeta forward and 13 Jbeta reverse. The repertoire was sequenced with immunoSEQ multiplex PCR; TCRdb's copy has only in-frame clones and lacks some. This sample yields around 150,000 clones, of which 65% to 80% are seen a single time; about 1.5% belongs to the top ten. Sample: PBMCs. The source of these receptors is a human donor in good health.

The rearrangement links TRBV4-1 to TRBJ1-3, with unresolved D. The V gene lost 1 base and the J gene lost 2 bases, with 9 bases spanning the gap. The CDR3 length is 15 residues. CDR1 MGHRA and CDR2 YSYEKL come from the germline V gene. The DNA for the CDR3 is TGCGCCAGCAGCCAAGCCTACAGTACTGGAAACACCATATATTTT. It codes for CASSQAYSTGNTIYF.

This chain uses TRBV5-6 with TRBJ1-1; D gene uncertain. The CDR3 totals 14 residues. Per germline, CDR1 SGHDT and CDR2 YYEEEE. The V end was cut by 0 bases, the J end by 1 base, with 7 bases between. CDR3 DNA sequence: TGTGCCAGCAGCTTGGGGGCAGGGAACACTGAAGCTTTCTTT. This translates into CASSLGAGNTEAFF.

This chain connects TRBV19 to TRBJ1-5; unclear D gene. CDR1 and CDR2 from the germline V gene are LNHDA and SQIVND (reference sequence). The V and J ends lost 5 bases and 0 bases respectively, with 14 bases between them. CDR3 length equals 16 residues. The CDR3 loop reads CASSASWAVSNQPQHF. The CDR3 DNA follows: TGTGCCAGTAGTGCCTCTTGGGCAGTTAGCAATCAGCCCCAGCATTTT.

This clone came up a few times. The V and J genes are TRBV6-1 and TRBJ1-4; no reliable D call. The V gene lost 6 bases and the J gene lost 2 bases, with 13 bases spanning the gap. From germline, CDR1 is MNHNS and CDR2 SASEGT. CDR3 size: 15 residues. CDR3 sequence: CASSRPDSTNEKLFF. For the CDR3, the DNA is TGTGCCAGCAGCCGGCCTGACTCGACTAATGAAAAACTGTTTTTT.

The chain recombines TRBV25-1 with TRBJ2-7; TRBD1 might be the D (5 bases). CDR1 is MGHDK and CDR2 is SYGVNS in the germline V gene. V was trimmed by 5 bases and J by 3 bases, leaving 11 bases between them. There are 13 residues in the CDR3. The CDR3 nucleotides are TGTGCCAGCAGTCCCCGACAGAGCTACGAGCAGTACTTC. Amino acids: CASSPRQSYEQYF.

The chain joins TRBV5-1 to TRBJ2-3; perhaps TRBD1 as D (5 bases). The CDR3 consists of 15 residues. The germline V gene has CDR1 SGHRS and CDR2 YFSETQ. The ends were cut back, 4 bases at V and 2 bases at J, with 14 bases in the middle. CDR3 amino acids: CASSQDGHITDTQYF. The CDR3 DNA sequence: TGCGCCAGCAGCCAGGATGGACACATCACAGATACGCAGTATTTT.

The chain joins TRBV14 to TRBJ2-2; 11 nucleotides align to TRBD2. V trimming: 5 bases; J trimming: 4 bases; junction bases outside the gene matches: 6. CDR3 length: 16 residues. Germline V gene data show CDR1 as SGHDN and CDR2 as FVKESK. The DNA for the CDR3 is TGTGCCAGCAGCGAACTAGCGGGAGCGAGCACCGGGGAGCTGTTTTTT. This codes for CASSELAGASTGELFF.

This clone was counted a few times. The chain joins TRBV19 to TRBJ1-1; TRBD1 aligns across 9 bases. Germline V CDR1 and CDR2: LNHDA, SQIVND (reference sequence). The ends lost 4 bases at V and 1 base at J; junction bases unmatched: 4. CDR3 size: 15 residues. This CDR3 is CASSRGQGWNTEAFF. DNA for the CDR3: TGTGCCAGTAGTAGGGGACAGGGTTGGAACACTGAAGCTTTCTTT.

This clone was seen only a few times. The chain joins TRBV7-3 to TRBJ2-1, with D tentatively TRBD2 (6 bases). Looked up from germline, CDR1 is SGHTA and CDR2 is FQGTGA. The CDR3 is 15 amino acids. The V end was cut by 2 bases, the J end by 3 bases, with 11 bases between. The CDR3 coding sequence is TGTGCCAGCAGCTTAGGCGGCGGGGACTACAATGAGCAGTTCTTC. Protein sequence: CASSLGGGDYNEQFF.

This clone was seen a few times. The CDR3 DNA reads as TGTGCCAGCAGTTTCCGTGTGAATCAGCCCCAGCATTTT. Its protein product is CASSFRVNQPQHF. The chain recombines TRBV6-5 with TRBJ1-5; D call uncertain. This CDR3 comprises 13 residues. Germline values: CDR1 MNHEY, CDR2 SVGAGI. The V gene lost 4 bases and the J gene lost 4 bases, with 8 bases spanning the gap.

In this sample, this clone turned up many times. Distinct nucleotide sequences in the sample also encode this CDR3. The chain uses TRBV27 and TRBJ2-3; TRBD2 matches at 7 bases. The length of the CDR3 is 15 residues. Germline assignment: CDR1 MNHEY and CDR2 SMNVEV (reference sequence). Germline trimming cut 5 bases from V and 0 bases from J; bases unmatched to any gene: 5. In nucleotides, the CDR3 is TGTGCCAGCAGTCCCGGGACTACTAGCACAGATACGCAGTATTTT. This sequence encodes CASSPGTTSTDTQYF.

The V call is TRBV11-1, the J call TRBJ1-4; weak D call: TRBD1 (5 bases). Germline-derived CDR1 and CDR2 are SGHAT and FQDESV (reference sequence). V lost 5 bases and J lost 2, with 12 bases in between. This CDR3 contains 15 residues. CDR3 sequence: CASSRYKGTNEKLFF. CDR3 coding DNA: TGTGCCAGCAGCCGATACAAGGGGACTAATGAAAAACTGTTTTTT. Filled out from reference TRBV11-1 and TRBJ1-4, the complete variable domain reads EAEVAQSPRYKITEKSQAVAFWCDPISGHATLYWYRQILGQGPELLVQFQDESVVDDSQLPKDRFSAERLKGVDSTLKIQPAELGDSAMYLCASSRYKGTNEKLFFGSGTQLSVL.

The CDR3 region has the DNA TGTGCCAGCTCACCCGGGACTAGCGGGCTGGGAGAGACCCAGTACTTC. Residues: CASSPGTSGLGETQYF. The chain recombines TRBV18 with TRBJ2-5; TRBD2 agrees at 12 bases. Germline assignment: CDR1 KGHSH and CDR2 LQKENI. CDR3 length: 16 residues. The ends lost 3 bases at V and 4 bases at J; junction bases unmatched: 6.

The chain combines TRBV2 with TRBJ1-1, with no clear D. V was cut by 4 bases and J by 2 bases, with 8 bases left in between. Germline CDR1 reads SNHLY; CDR2 reads FYNNEI. The CDR3 is made up of 13 amino acids. The DNA of the CDR3 is TGTGCCAGCAGTGTCGACACCAACACTGAAGCTTTCTTT. Its translation is CASSVDTNTEAFF.